This entry features one TCR beta chain sequence. Its antigen is not identified. Profiling relied on immunoSEQ multiplex PCR, and the TCRdb table lists in-frame clones only, not all of them. The sample yields 200,000 to 250,000 clones, roughly 87% seen once. The CDR3 is 13 residues long. Germline V gene sequence: CDR1 MNHEY, CDR2 SMNVEV (reference sequence). The V and J ends lost 2 bases and 4 bases respectively, with 8 bases between them. The source of the sample is a study of cytomegalovirus exposure and HLA in healthy donors. Study-wide points: Specificity for CMV antigens was confirmed in vitro for three of the CMV-associated chains.

The genes are TRBV27 and TRBJ2-5; TRBD2 might be the D (5 bases). The source material was PBMCs. The source is a man between 18 and 35 years old in good health and CMV-seropositive. The CDR3 protein is CASSLRTSETQYF. The CDR3 DNA reads as TGTGCCAGCAGTTTACGGACTTCAGAGACCCAGTACTTC.